The 32 T cell receptor beta chains listed next were all sequenced from one sample in a study of PD-L1 blockade in urothelial cancer. Produced via immunoSEQ multiplex PCR; TCRdb's table is partial and in-frame only. The data show about 84,000 clones, with roughly 80% seen just once and more than 9% held by the top ten. The material sequenced was PBMCs, taken around atezolizumab (anti-PD-L1) treatment. The receptors originated from a man in his 70s with urothelial cancer.

The table lists this clone with a count of one. The chain employs TRBV11-2 and TRBJ2-3, with 7 nucleotides matching TRBD2. The CDR3 runs to 16 residues. J lost 1 base, V lost 0 bases, and 4 bases had no gene match. CDR1 SGHAT and CDR2 FQNNGV come from the germline V gene. The CDR3 sequence is CASSLDRAGGTDTQYF. CDR3 bases: TGTGCCAGCAGCTTAGATAGGGCGGGAGGCACAGATACGCAGTATTTT.

The chain employs TRBV28 and TRBJ2-1; 7 positions agree with TRBD2. Germline CDR1 is MDHEN and CDR2 is SYDVKM. V was clipped by 5 bases and J by 9 bases; unmatched bases: 10. This CDR3 has 14 residues. This CDR3 reads CASSQGLPLGEQFF. CDR3 nucleotides: TGTGCCAGCAGTCAGGGACTACCTTTGGGTGAGCAGTTCTTC.

The CDR3 bases are TGTGCCATCAGTGAGGTGGGAGCAAACACTGAAGCTTTCTTT. Translation: CAISEVGANTEAFF. This chain joins TRBV10-3 and TRBJ1-1; unclear D gene. V lost 2 bases and J lost 2, with 9 bases in between. From germline, CDR1 is ENHRY and CDR2 SYGVKD. The CDR3 spans 14 residues.

The chain has TRBV29-1 and TRBJ2-3, with TRBD2 identical over 11 bases. CDR1 SQVTM and CDR2 ANQGSEA come from the germline V gene. J gave up 0 bases and V 4 bases, and 6 bases lay outside the gene matches. There are 16 residues in the CDR3. In nucleotides, the CDR3 is TGCAGCGTTGTGCCTACTAGCGGGGGTAGCACAGATACGCAGTATTTT. Translation gives CSVVPTSGGSTDTQYF.

V is TRBV10-3 and J is TRBJ2-1; 12 nucleotides align to TRBD1. V shed 6 bases and J 9 bases; nucleotides not matched to a gene: 6. CDR3 size: 14 residues. Germline CDR1 reads ENHRY; CDR2 reads SYGVKD. The CDR3 loop is CAISSGQGAVEQFF. In DNA form, the CDR3 reads TGTGCCATCAGCTCGGGACAGGGGGCGGTTGAGCAGTTCTTC.

The chain combines TRBV11-2 with TRBJ1-1, with D tentatively TRBD1 (5 bases). CDR1 and CDR2 from the germline V gene are SGHAT and FQNNGV. The CDR3 spans 15 residues. With 5 bases removed from V and 0 bases from J, the gap between germline ends came to 13 bases. CDR3 sequence: CASSDSGWVNTEAFF. The CDR3 nucleotides read TGTGCCAGCAGCGACTCAGGGTGGGTGAACACTGAAGCTTTCTTT.

This sequence joins TRBV28 and TRBJ1-2; D not certain. CDR1 MDHEN and CDR2 SYDVKM come from the germline V gene. CDR3 length equals 13 residues. V dropped 3 bases and J dropped 2 bases, with 7 bases sitting between them. The CDR3 here is CASSFTQNYGYTF. In DNA, the CDR3 is TGTGCCAGCAGTTTCACACAGAACTATGGCTACACCTTC.

Worth noting for this clone: At one end, the junction sequence differs from germline, possibly due to a read error. This rearrangement joins TRBV9 to TRBJ2-3; 11 positions match TRBD2. The CDR3 covers 15 residues. Germline-derived CDR1 and CDR2 are SGDLS and YYNGEE. Here the CDR3 DNA reads TGTGCCAGCAGCGCTCCGGGACTAGCGGCAGATGCGCAGTATTTT. This encodes CASSAPGLAADAQYF.

CDR3 loop: CASSATVNTEAFF. In DNA form, the CDR3 reads TGTGCCAGCAGTGCGACAGTTAACACTGAAGCTTTCTTT. The chain employs TRBV6-5 and TRBJ1-1; D perhaps matches TRBD1 (5 bases). There are 13 residues in the CDR3. Germline CDR1 and CDR2: MNHEY and SVGAGI. V was clipped by 5 bases and J by 2 bases, with 9 bases between them.

The chain carries TRBV11-3 and TRBJ2-2; no reliable D call. Germline CDR1 reads SGHNT; CDR2 reads YENEEA. CDR3 size: 13 residues. V shed 1 base and J shed 8 bases, with 8 bases lying between them. CDR3 protein: CASSLGVRGELFF. The CDR3 region has the DNA TGTGCCAGCAGCTTAGGGGTGAGGGGGGAGCTGTTTTTT.

The gene calls are TRBV7-6 and TRBJ2-7; D is uncertain. Germline V gives CDR1 SGHVS, CDR2 FNYEAQ. V was trimmed by 4 bases and J by 2 bases, leaving 9 bases between them. This CDR3 spans 13 amino acids. The CDR3 loop reads CASSSFRTYEQYF. The DNA for the CDR3 is TGTGCCAGCAGCTCCTTCAGGACCTACGAGCAGTACTTC.

The chain has TRBV9 and TRBJ1-3; D remains ambiguous. V lost 0 bases and J 3 bases, leaving 4 bases between the germline ends. The CDR3 has 13 residues. The germline V gene has CDR1 SGDLS and CDR2 YYNGEE. CDR3 in amino acids: CASSVDNGNTIYF. The CDR3 DNA sequence: TGTGCCAGCAGCGTAGATAATGGAAACACCATATATTTT.

This chain connects TRBV7-3 to TRBJ2-1; TRBD2 aligns across 11 bases. The V gene end was trimmed by 1 base and the J gene end by 6 bases; junction bases not matched to a gene: 8. Germline V gene data show CDR1 as SGHTA and CDR2 as FQGTGA. The CDR3 is made up of 17 amino acids. CDR3 sequence: CASSLNGRLAGSNEQFF. The DNA for the CDR3 is TGTGCCAGCAGCTTAAATGGTCGACTAGCGGGAAGCAATGAGCAGTTCTTC.

The chain couples TRBV12-5 to TRBJ2-7, with 12 bases matching TRBD2. There are 16 residues in the CDR3. CDR1 LGHNT and CDR2 FRNRAP come from the germline V gene. V gave up 2 bases and J gave up 5 bases; unmatched junction bases: 7. The CDR3 here is CASGLRLAGVPHEQYF. The CDR3 DNA sequence: TGTGCTAGTGGTTTGAGACTAGCGGGAGTCCCCCACGAGCAGTACTTC.

The V gene is TRBV19, the J gene TRBJ2-2; 7 bases align to TRBD2. The CDR3 length is 18 residues. Germline CDR1 LNHDA, CDR2 SQIVND (reference sequence). Trimming took 5 bases from V and 4 from J; bases not matched to a gene: 16. The CDR3 reads CASSQERDWARATGELFF. The DNA for the CDR3 is TGTGCCAGTAGTCAGGAGCGGGATTGGGCCCGTGCCACCGGGGAGCTGTTTTTT.

CDR3 nucleotide sequence: TGTGCCAGCAGTTGGGAGAATGAAAAACTGTTTTTT. This gives the protein CASSWENEKLFF. The rearrangement joins TRBV6-4 to TRBJ1-4; no clear D. V was pared by 5 bases and J by 5 bases, with 6 bases between. This CDR3 is 12 amino acids long. In germline, CDR1 is MRHNA, CDR2 SNTAGT.

V usage is TRBV11-3 and J usage is TRBJ1-5, with unresolved D. This CDR3 contains 13 residues. Germline CDR1 is SGHNT and CDR2 is YENEEA. Trimming pared 5 bases from V and 4 bases from J, leaving 9 bases between. The CDR3 reads CASSHGSNQPQHF. CDR3 nucleotide sequence: TGTGCCAGCAGCCACGGGTCGAATCAGCCCCAGCATTTT.

The J gene is TRBJ2-7, the V gene TRBV6-1; possible D gene TRBD1, 6 bases. The CDR3 is made up of 16 amino acids. Germline values: CDR1 MNHNS, CDR2 SASEGT. V was shortened by 2 bases and J by 2 bases, with 16 bases between the two germline ends. The CDR3 region has the DNA TGTGCCAGCAGTGAAACGCGGCGGGCAGGGGCCTACGAGCAGTACTTC. Encoded protein: CASSETRRAGAYEQYF.

V usage is TRBV6-1 and J usage is TRBJ2-2; no reliable D call. This CDR3 comprises 12 residues. Germline assignment: CDR1 MNHNS and CDR2 SASEGT. The V gene lost 8 bases and the J gene lost 7 bases, with 11 bases spanning the gap. DNA of the CDR3: TGTGCCAGCGGAGTTGGTGGCGGGGAGCTGTTTTTT. Amino acid sequence: CASGVGGGELFF.

The CDR3 coding sequence is TGTGCCAGCAGTGAAGTAAGTAGAGGACTCCAAGAGACCCAGTACTTC. Translated: CASSEVSRGLQETQYF. The chain employs TRBV6-1 and TRBJ2-5; D possibly corresponds to TRBD2 (5 bases). The germline V and J ends were trimmed by 1 base and 1 base, with 13 bases remaining between them. The CDR3 spans 16 residues. CDR1 and CDR2 from the germline V gene are MNHNS and SASEGT.

The chain is built from TRBV6-6 and TRBJ2-7; possible D gene TRBD1, 6 bases. This CDR3 comprises 16 residues. Germline CDR1 MNHNY, CDR2 SVGAGI (reference sequence). The V end lost 5 bases, the J end lost 0 bases, and 17 bases lay between the germline ends. CDR3 loop: CASSPLPGQSSYEQYF. CDR3 bases: TGTGCCAGCAGTCCGCTCCCTGGACAGAGCTCCTACGAGCAGTACTTC.

The chain couples TRBV29-1 to TRBJ2-2; D gene uncertain. V dropped 7 bases and J dropped 4 bases, with 19 bases sitting between them. The germline gives CDR1 SQVTM, CDR2 ANQGSEA. This CDR3 is built from 15 residues. For the CDR3, the DNA is TGCAGCGCCCTTAGAGACACTCTGTTCACCGGGGAGCTGTTTTTT. This translates into CSALRDTLFTGELFF.

V usage is TRBV5-4 and J usage is TRBJ2-3; perhaps TRBD2 as D (6 bases). The CDR3 totals 16 residues. Germline V CDR1 and CDR2: SGHNT, YYREEE (reference sequence). V shed 1 base and J shed 0 bases, with 12 bases lying between them. Written as DNA, the CDR3 is TGTGCCAGCAGCTTGTCGACTAGACGTAGCACAGATACGCAGTATTTT. Amino acid sequence: CASSLSTRRSTDTQYF.

J is TRBJ1-2 and V is TRBV5-6; 7 bases align to TRBD1. Germline V gene data show CDR1 as SGHDT and CDR2 as YYEEEE. The V gene end was trimmed by 2 bases and the J gene end by 8 bases; junction bases not matched to a gene: 6. The length of the CDR3 is 13 residues. As DNA, the CDR3 is TGTGCCAGCAGCTTTAGACAGGGCAGGGGCTACACCTTC. Residues: CASSFRQGRGYTF.

The chain carries TRBV6-4 and TRBJ2-1; TRBD2 aligns across 9 bases. The CDR3 totals 18 residues. V was clipped by 0 bases and J by 6 bases; unmatched bases: 12. Germline-derived CDR1 and CDR2 are MRHNA and SNTAGT. Here the CDR3 DNA reads TGTGCCAGCAGTGACTCGCGCGGGGGGGCGGGAGGCCCCAATGAGCAGTTCTTC. Protein sequence: CASSDSRGGAGGPNEQFF.

This clone was counted only a few times. The V call is TRBV4-1, the J call TRBJ1-6; possible D gene TRBD1, 6 bases. Trimming stripped 0 bases from V and 1 base from J, with 13 bases between. Germline V CDR1 and CDR2: MGHRA, YSYEKL. The CDR3 runs 18 residues. Here the CDR3 reads CASSQDSLTGSYNSPLHF. In DNA form, the CDR3 reads TGCGCCAGCAGCCAAGATTCACTGACAGGATCCTATAATTCACCCCTCCACTTT.

This clone was detected a few times. V is TRBV18 and J is TRBJ2-7; TRBD1 agrees at 9 bases. There are 18 residues in the CDR3. Looked up from germline, CDR1 is KGHSH and CDR2 is LQKENI. The junction had 20 bases not matched to a gene; V was cut back by 4 bases and J by 7 bases. The CDR3 loop reads CASSRSGTGPGVAGEQYF. The CDR3 coding sequence is TGTGCCAGCTCACGATCCGGGACAGGGCCGGGGGTCGCTGGGGAGCAGTACTTC.

V is TRBV5-4 and J is TRBJ1-2; 7 bases fit TRBD1. This CDR3 is built from 13 residues. In germline, CDR1 is SGHNT, CDR2 YYREEE (reference sequence). V was pared by 0 bases and J by 7 bases, with 3 bases of the junction left unmatched. The DNA for the CDR3 is TGTGCCAGCAGCTTGGACAGGGGCGGTGGCTACACCTTC. This translates into CASSLDRGGGYTF.

The genes are TRBV9 and TRBJ2-2; TRBD2 agrees at 8 bases. Germline-derived CDR1 and CDR2 are SGDLS and YYNGEE. This CDR3 contains 16 residues. Losses at the gene ends were 4 bases for V and 5 bases for J; bases not matched to a gene: 10. The chain's CDR3 is CASSPGLAGGTGELFF. CDR3 DNA: TGTGCCAGCAGCCCAGGACTAGCCGGTGGGACCGGGGAGCTGTTTTTT.

The gene calls are TRBV7-6 and TRBJ2-5, with 8 positions matching TRBD2. The V segment lost 5 bases and the J segment 2 bases; nucleotides outside the gene matches: 7. The CDR3 has 15 amino acids. Per the germline V gene, CDR1 is SGHVS and CDR2 is FNYEAQ. CDR3 residues: CASSVPGGQQETQYF. CDR3 nucleotide sequence: TGTGCCAGCAGCGTCCCGGGGGGGCAACAAGAGACCCAGTACTTC.

In this sample, this clone turned up once. This chain connects TRBV2 to TRBJ1-2; D is perhaps TRBD1 (5 bases). Germline loops: CDR1 SNHLY, CDR2 FYNNEI. The V and J ends lost 4 bases and 3 bases respectively, with 18 bases between them. CDR3 size: 16 residues. The CDR3: CASSALGGGKDYGYTF. For the CDR3, the DNA is TGTGCCAGCAGTGCACTGGGGGGGGGAAAGGACTATGGCTACACCTTC.

The chain couples TRBV7-8 to TRBJ2-1; 8 positions match TRBD1. The V gene end was trimmed by 2 bases and the J gene end by 0 bases; junction bases not matched to a gene: 9. Germline V gene lookup returns CDR1 SGHVS and CDR2 FQNEAQ. The CDR3 runs 18 residues. The CDR3 coding sequence is TGTGCCAGCAGCTTATGGACAGGGATCCCCTCCTCCTACAATGAGCAGTTCTTC. The encoded protein is CASSLWTGIPSSYNEQFF.